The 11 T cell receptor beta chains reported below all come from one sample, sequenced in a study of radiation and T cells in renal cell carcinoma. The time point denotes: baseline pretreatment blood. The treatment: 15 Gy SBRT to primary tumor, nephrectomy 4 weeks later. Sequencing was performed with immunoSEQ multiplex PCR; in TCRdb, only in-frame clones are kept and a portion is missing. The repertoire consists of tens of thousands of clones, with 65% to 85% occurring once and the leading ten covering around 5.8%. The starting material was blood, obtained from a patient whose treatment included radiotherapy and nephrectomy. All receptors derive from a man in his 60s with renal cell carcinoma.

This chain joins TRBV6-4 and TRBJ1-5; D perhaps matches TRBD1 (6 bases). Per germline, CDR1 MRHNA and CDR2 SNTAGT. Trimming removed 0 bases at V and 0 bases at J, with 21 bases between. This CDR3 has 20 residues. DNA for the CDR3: TGTGCCAGCAGTGACTCATCCGACAGGCTCCGACGATTTAGCAATCAGCCCCAGCATTTT. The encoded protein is CASSDSSDRLRRFSNQPQHF.

The CDR3 sequence is CASSVLQGPYGYTF. The CDR3 region has the DNA TGCGCCAGCAGCGTTCTACAGGGGCCCTATGGCTACACCTTC. The chain employs TRBV5-1 and TRBJ1-2, with 7 bases fitting TRBD1. J was trimmed by 4 bases and V by 4 bases; bases with no gene match: 7. Germline V gene data show CDR1 as SGHRS and CDR2 as YFSETQ. The CDR3 is 14 amino acids. Combining the CDR3 with reference TRBV5-1 and TRBJ1-2 gives the whole variable domain KAGVTQTPRYLIKTRGQQVTLSCSPISGHRSVSWYQQTPGQGLQFLFEYFSETQRNKGNFPGRFSGRQFSNSRSEMNVSTLELGDSALYLCASSVLQGPYGYTFGSGTRLTVV.

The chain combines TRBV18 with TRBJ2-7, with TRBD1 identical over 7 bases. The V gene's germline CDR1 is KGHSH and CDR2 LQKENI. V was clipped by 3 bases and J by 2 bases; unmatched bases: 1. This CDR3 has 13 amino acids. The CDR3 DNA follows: TGTGCCAGCTCACCGAGGGGGCCCTACGAGCAGTACTTC. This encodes CASSPRGPYEQYF.

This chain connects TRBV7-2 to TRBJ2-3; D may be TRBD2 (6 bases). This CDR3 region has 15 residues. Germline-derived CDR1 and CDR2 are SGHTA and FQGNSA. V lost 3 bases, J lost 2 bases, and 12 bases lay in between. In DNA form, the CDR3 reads TGTGCCAGCAGCTTCGGGGGAGAGACCACAGATACGCAGTATTTT. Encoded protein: CASSFGGETTDTQYF. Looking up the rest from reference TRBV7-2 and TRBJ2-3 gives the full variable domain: GAGVSQSPSNKVTEKGKDVELRCDPISGHTALYWYRQSLGQGLEFLIYFQGNSAPDKSGLPSDRFSAERTGGSVSTLTIQRTQQEDSAVYLCASSFGGETTDTQYFGPGTRLTVL.

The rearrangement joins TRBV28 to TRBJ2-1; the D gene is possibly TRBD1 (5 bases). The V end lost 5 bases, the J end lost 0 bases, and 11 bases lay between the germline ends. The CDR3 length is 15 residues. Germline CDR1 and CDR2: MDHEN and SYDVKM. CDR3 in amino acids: CASSPRQSSYNEQFF. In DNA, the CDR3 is TGTGCCAGCAGTCCCCGACAGAGCTCCTACAATGAGCAGTTCTTC.

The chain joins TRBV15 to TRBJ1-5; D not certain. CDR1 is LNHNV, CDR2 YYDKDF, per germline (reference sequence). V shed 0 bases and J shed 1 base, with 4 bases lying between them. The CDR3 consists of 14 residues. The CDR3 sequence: CATSRDGSNQPQHF. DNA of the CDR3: TGTGCCACCAGCAGAGATGGCAGCAATCAGCCCCAGCATTTT.

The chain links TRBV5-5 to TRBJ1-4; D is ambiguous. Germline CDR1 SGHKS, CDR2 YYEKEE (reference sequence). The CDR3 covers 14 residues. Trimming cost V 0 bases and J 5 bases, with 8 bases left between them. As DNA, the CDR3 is TGTGCCAGCAGCTTGGGGGTGTTAAATGAAAAACTGTTTTTT. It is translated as CASSLGVLNEKLFF.

The chain's CDR3 is CASRGRGGETQYF. The CDR3 DNA reads TGTGCCAGTCGCGGCAGGGGTGGGGAGACCCAGTACTTC. The chain links TRBV19 to TRBJ2-5, with D tentatively TRBD1 (6 bases). The germline V and J ends were trimmed by 8 bases and 5 bases, with 15 bases remaining between them. The CDR3 extends over 13 amino acids. Germline V lookup: CDR1 LNHDA, CDR2 SQIVND (reference sequence).

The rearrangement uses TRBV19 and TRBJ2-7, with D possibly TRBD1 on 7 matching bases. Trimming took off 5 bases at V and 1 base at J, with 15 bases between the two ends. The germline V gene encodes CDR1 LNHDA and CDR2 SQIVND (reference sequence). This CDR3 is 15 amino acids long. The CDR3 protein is CASSLAGGGSYEQYF. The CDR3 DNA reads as TGTGCCAGTAGTTTGGCAGGGGGAGGATCCTACGAGCAGTACTTC.

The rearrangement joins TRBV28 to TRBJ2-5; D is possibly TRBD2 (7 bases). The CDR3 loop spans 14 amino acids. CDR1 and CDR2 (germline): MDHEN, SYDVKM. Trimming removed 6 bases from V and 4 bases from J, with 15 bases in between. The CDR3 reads CASSLGGPGETQYF. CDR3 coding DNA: TGTGCCAGCAGCCTCGGGGGGCCGGGAGAGACCCAGTACTTC.

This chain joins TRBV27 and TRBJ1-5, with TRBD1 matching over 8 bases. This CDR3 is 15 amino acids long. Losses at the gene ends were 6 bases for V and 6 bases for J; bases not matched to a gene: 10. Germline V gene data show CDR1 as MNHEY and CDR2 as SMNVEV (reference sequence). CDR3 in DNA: TGTGCCAGCAGCAACGGACAGGGTTTAGGTCAGCCCCAGCATTTT. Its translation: CASSNGQGLGQPQHF.